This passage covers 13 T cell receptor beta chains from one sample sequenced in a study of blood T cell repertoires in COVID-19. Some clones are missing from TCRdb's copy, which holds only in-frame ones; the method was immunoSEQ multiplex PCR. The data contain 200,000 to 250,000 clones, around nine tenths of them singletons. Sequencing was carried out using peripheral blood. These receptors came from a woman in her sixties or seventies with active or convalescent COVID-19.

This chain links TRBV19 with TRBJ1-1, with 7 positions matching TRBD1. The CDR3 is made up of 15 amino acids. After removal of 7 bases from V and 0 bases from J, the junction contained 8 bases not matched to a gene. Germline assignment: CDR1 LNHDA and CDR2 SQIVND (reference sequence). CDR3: CASTGQNNMNTEAFF. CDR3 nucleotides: TGTGCCAGTACGGGACAGAATAACATGAACACTGAAGCTTTCTTT.

The CDR3 nucleotides are TGCGCCAGCAGACCGGGACAGGGGGTCAATGAGCAGTTCTTC. Encoded protein: CASRPGQGVNEQFF. This sequence joins TRBV5-1 and TRBJ2-1, with TRBD1 matching 11 bases. V trimming: 5 bases; J trimming: 6 bases; junction bases outside the gene matches: 4. CDR1 and CDR2 from the germline V gene are SGHRS and YFSETQ. The CDR3 length is 14 residues.

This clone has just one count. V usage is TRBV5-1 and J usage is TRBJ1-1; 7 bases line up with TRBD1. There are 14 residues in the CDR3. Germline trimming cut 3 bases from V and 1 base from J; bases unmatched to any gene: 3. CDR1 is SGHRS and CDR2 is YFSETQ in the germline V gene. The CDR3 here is CASSSGQQNTEAFF. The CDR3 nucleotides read TGCGCCAGCAGCTCGGGACAGCAGAACACTGAAGCTTTCTTT.

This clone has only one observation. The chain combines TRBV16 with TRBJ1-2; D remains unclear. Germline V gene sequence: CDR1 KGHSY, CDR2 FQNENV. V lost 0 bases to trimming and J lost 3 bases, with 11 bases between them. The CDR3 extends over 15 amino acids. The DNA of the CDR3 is TGTGCCAGCAGCCAATCTAGTTCCGTCGACTATGGCTACACCTTC. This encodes CASSQSSSVDYGYTF.

The CDR3 DNA sequence: TGTGCCAGCAGCCAAGAAGGCTGGCGGACTCTCTATGGCTACACCTTC. Protein product: CASSQEGWRTLYGYTF. V usage is TRBV3-1 (or the pseudogene TRBV3-2) and J usage is TRBJ1-2; no clear D. V gave up 0 bases and J gave up 4 bases, with 15 bases separating them. The germline V gene has CDR1 LGHDT and CDR2 YNNKEL (reference sequence). The CDR3 is 16 amino acids.

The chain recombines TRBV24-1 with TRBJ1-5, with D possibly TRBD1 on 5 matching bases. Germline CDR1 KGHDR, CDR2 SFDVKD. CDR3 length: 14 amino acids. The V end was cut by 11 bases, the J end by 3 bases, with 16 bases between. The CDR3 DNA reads TGTGCCATCGGAGGGACTCGCGACAATCAGCCCCAGCATTTT. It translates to CAIGGTRDNQPQHF.

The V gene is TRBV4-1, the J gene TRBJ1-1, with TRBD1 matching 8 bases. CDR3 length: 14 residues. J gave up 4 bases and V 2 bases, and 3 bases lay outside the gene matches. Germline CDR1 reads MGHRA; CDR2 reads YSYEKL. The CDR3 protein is CASSQPTGGTEAFF. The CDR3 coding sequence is TGCGCCAGCAGCCAACCCACAGGGGGCACTGAAGCTTTCTTT.

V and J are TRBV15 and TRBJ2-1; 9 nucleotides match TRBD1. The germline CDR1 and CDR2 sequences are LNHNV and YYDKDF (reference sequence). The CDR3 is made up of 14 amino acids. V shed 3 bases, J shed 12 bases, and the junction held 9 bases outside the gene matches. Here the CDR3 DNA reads TGTGCCACCAGCAGTGCTCTCACAGGGGGCTGGCAGTTCTTC. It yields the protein CATSSALTGGWQFF.

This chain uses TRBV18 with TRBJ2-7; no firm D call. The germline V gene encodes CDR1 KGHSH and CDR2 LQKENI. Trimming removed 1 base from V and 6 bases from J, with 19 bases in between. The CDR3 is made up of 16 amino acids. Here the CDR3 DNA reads TGTGCCAGCTCACCACAAACTACGACGCTAACGGGCGAGCAGTACTTC. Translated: CASSPQTTTLTGEQYF.

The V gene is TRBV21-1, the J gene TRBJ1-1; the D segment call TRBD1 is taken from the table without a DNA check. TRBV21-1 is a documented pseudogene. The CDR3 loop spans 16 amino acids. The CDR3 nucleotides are TGTGCCAGCAGCATAGAAGAGACAGGGGTGGTGGCTGAAGCTTTCTTT. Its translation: CASSIEETGVVAEAFF.

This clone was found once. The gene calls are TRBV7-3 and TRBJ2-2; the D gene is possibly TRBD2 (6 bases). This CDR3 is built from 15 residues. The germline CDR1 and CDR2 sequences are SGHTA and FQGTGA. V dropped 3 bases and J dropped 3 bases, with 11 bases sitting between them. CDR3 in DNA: TGTGCCAGCAGCTTGGCGGGGACTGACACCGGGGAGCTGTTTTTT. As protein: CASSLAGTDTGELFF. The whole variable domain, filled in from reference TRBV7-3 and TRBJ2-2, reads GAGVSQTPSNKVTEKGKYVELRCDPISGHTALYWYRQSLGQGPEFLIYFQGTGAADDSGLPNDRFFAVRPEGSVSTLKIQRTERGDSAVYLCASSLAGTDTGELFFGEGSRLTVL.

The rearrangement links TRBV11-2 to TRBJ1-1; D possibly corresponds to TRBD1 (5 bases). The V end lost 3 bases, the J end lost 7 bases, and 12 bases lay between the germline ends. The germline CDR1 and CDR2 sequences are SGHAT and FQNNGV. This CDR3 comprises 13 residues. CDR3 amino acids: CASSLTGDGEAFF. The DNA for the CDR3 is TGTGCCAGCAGCTTGACGGGGGACGGTGAAGCTTTCTTT.

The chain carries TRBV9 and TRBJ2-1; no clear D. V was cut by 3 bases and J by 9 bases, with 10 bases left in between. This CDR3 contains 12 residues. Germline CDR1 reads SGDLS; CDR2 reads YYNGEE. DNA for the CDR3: TGTGCCAGCAGCGAAACCCTCGGTGAGCAGTTCTTC. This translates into CASSETLGEQFF.